The source of this TCR beta chain is a study of Tregs in tolerant kidney transplant recipients. To note about this clone: Its antigen is not identified.

Study conclusions and caveats: Biological reproducibility was not directly addressed, but technical replication error appeared minimal.

Method: immunoSEQ multiplex PCR; TCRdb's copy keeps in-frame clones and lacks some. Among tens of thousands of clones listed, about 89% were seen once. The receptor was isolated from a human donor who received a combined kidney and bone marrow transplant. The sample in question was CD4+ T cells from blood, obtained before the transplant.

In nucleotides, the CDR3 is TGTGCCACCCGACAGGGTCCAGGGGAGTACTTC. Its translation: CATRQGPGEYF. This rearrangement joins TRBV28 to TRBJ2-5; 7 bases are a match to TRBD1. CDR1 and CDR2 (germline): MDHEN, SYDVKM. The CDR3 is made up of 11 amino acids. V lost 10 bases, J lost 12 bases, and 11 bases stayed unmatched.